Below are 27 T cell receptor beta chains sequenced from a single sample in a study of read filtering for tumor transcriptome and immune sequencing. Molecular barcoded adaptors covering alpha/delta and beta/gamma chains were used on around 370 ng RNA. Each CDR3 protein is one row after TCRdb ran MiXCR on the reads. The table has approximately 25,000 distinct CDR3 sequences, around 14% seen once. Sequencing was done on a sample of a population of CD138-negative cells sorted from bone marrow. The origin of the receptors is a donor aged 40 or older with multiple myeloma.

This clonotype came up many times. The chain carries TRBV2 and TRBJ2-5, with 7 bases fitting TRBD2. The trim removed 11 bases at V and 3 bases at J, leaving 6 bases unmatched. The CDR3 runs to 12 residues. In germline, CDR1 is SNHLY, CDR2 FYNNEI. The CDR3 bases are TGTGCCGGGGGGAGGGAAGAAGAGACCCAGTACTTC. It is translated as CAGGREEETQYF.

This clonotype appeared many times. This chain joins TRBV3-1 and TRBJ2-7; D remains ambiguous. Trimming shortened V by 4 bases and J by 0 bases, and 10 bases separated the two germline ends. This CDR3 spans 14 amino acids. Germline V gene data show CDR1 as LGHDT and CDR2 as YNNKEL (reference sequence). CDR3 bases: TGTGCCAGCAGCCCCGTCGAGATCTCCTACGAGCAGTACTTC. It specifies CASSPVEISYEQYF.

Ten or more counts support this clonotype. The chain combines TRBV30 with TRBJ2-7; 12 bases are a match to TRBD1. The CDR3 extends over 14 amino acids. V shed 4 bases, J shed 2 bases, and the junction held 3 bases outside the gene matches. Germline V lookup: CDR1 GTSNPN, CDR2 SVGIG (reference sequence). CDR3 DNA sequence: TGTGCCTGGACCGGGACAGGGGGCCCCTACGAGCAGTACTTC. It specifies CAWTGTGGPYEQYF. Variable domain in full (rest from reference TRBV30 and TRBJ2-7): SQTIHQWPATLVQPVGSPLSLECTVEGTSNPNLYWYRQAAGRGLQLLFYSVGIGQISSEVPQNLSASRPQDRQFILSSKKLLLSDSGFYLCAWTGTGGPYEQYFGPGTRLTVT.

This clonotype was seen repeatedly, ten times or more. The chain uses TRBV20-1 and TRBJ1-5; 8 bases align to TRBD1. Germline CDR1 and CDR2: DFQATT and SNEGSKA (reference sequence). The CDR3 runs 14 residues. Germline trimming cut 6 bases from V and 4 bases from J; bases unmatched to any gene: 8. CDR3 in DNA: TGCAGTGCATCGGACAGGGAATCTAATCAGCCCCAGCATTTT. As protein: CSASDRESNQPQHF.

This clonotype was seen ten or more times. The chain carries TRBV28 and TRBJ2-2; TRBD2 matches 13 bases. Losses at the gene ends were 7 bases for V and 6 bases for J; bases not matched to a gene: 11. The germline V gene has CDR1 MDHEN and CDR2 SYDVKM. The CDR3 runs 17 residues. CDR3 in DNA: TGTGCCAGCACCACTAGCGGGAGGGCCCGGGGGCCCGGGGAGCTGTTTTTT. It encodes CASTTSGRARGPGELFF.

This clonotype was detected ten times or more. This chain uses TRBV20-1 with TRBJ2-1; TRBD2 matches at 10 bases. CDR1 is DFQATT and CDR2 is SNEGSKA in the germline V gene (reference sequence). The CDR3 totals 19 residues. With V trimmed by 6 bases and J by 0 bases, 17 bases remained unmatched. Here the CDR3 DNA reads TGCAGTGCCCCCCCGGACCTTCTAGCGGGAGACCTCTCCTACAATGAGCAGTTCTTC. This sequence encodes CSAPPDLLAGDLSYNEQFF.

About this clonotype: A far larger clone lies a single base away; this is likely a read error. The chain recombines TRBV7-2 with TRBJ2-7; the D gene could be TRBD1 or TRBD2 (5 bases each). The CDR3 spans 16 residues. Per the germline V gene, CDR1 is SGHTA and CDR2 is FQGNSA. Trimming removed 4 bases from V and 6 bases from J, with 22 bases in between. DNA for the CDR3: TGTGCCAGCAGCTCCTGGCCGAGCGGCAGGGCCTGCGAGCAGTACTTC. Encoded protein: CASSSWPSGRACEQYF.

This clonotype was detected many times. V and J are TRBV6-6 and TRBJ1-3; TRBD1 is a possible D gene (5 bases). The V end was cut by 2 bases, the J end by 4 bases, with 15 bases between. The CDR3 runs 16 residues. Germline loops: CDR1 MNHNY, CDR2 SVGAGI (reference sequence). The DNA of the CDR3 is TGTGCCAGCAGTTACGAAGCAGGGCAACGAGGAAACACCATATATTTT. It specifies CASSYEAGQRGNTIYF.

This clonotype showed up many times. The CDR3 DNA reads as TGCGCCAGCAGCCGTAATCCGATCGGGCTAGCGGCTAAAACCTACGAGCAGTACTTC. This encodes CASSRNPIGLAAKTYEQYF. The chain joins TRBV4-1 to TRBJ2-7; 7 positions agree with TRBD2. The CDR3 consists of 19 residues. Trimming took 4 bases from V and 2 from J; bases not matched to a gene: 20. CDR1 is MGHRA, CDR2 YSYEKL, per germline.

Comments on this clonotype: Because the CDR3 is missing its conserved closing phenylalanine or tryptophan, this is likely a read error. This sequence joins TRBV2 and TRBJ2-2, with D tentatively TRBD1 or TRBD2 (5 bases each). Germline CDR1 SNHLY, CDR2 FYNNEI. The CDR3 is made up of 13 amino acids. CDR3 in DNA: TGTGCCAGCAGAGGTTCGGGGACCGAGGAGCTGTTTTCT. Translation gives CASRGSGTEELFS.

Many counts were recorded for this clonotype. This chain links TRBV7-8 with TRBJ2-5, with D perhaps TRBD1 (5 bases). Per the germline V gene, CDR1 is SGHVS and CDR2 is FQNEAQ. V shed 6 bases and J shed 0 bases, with 11 bases lying between them. This CDR3 contains 14 residues. Here the CDR3 reads CASSQDTYQETQYF. DNA for the CDR3: TGTGCCAGCAGTCAGGACACCTACCAAGAGACCCAGTACTTC.

This clonotype occurred a few times. A clone one base away is much larger, so this may be a read error. The chain employs TRBV19 and TRBJ1-3; D call uncertain. Trimming removed 8 bases at V and 8 bases at J, with 10 bases between. Germline V gives CDR1 LNHDA, CDR2 SQIVND (reference sequence). This CDR3 region has 11 residues. CDR3 coding DNA: TGTGCCAGTCGAGCCGGAGACACCATATATTTT. It encodes CASRAGDTIYF.

This clonotype appeared many times. J is TRBJ2-2 and V is TRBV7-3; D call uncertain. CDR3 size: 12 residues. Germline CDR1 and CDR2: SGHTA and FQGTGA. Trimming removed 4 bases at V and 6 bases at J, with 6 bases between. This CDR3 is CASSYHSGELFF. The DNA for the CDR3 is TGTGCCAGCAGCTACCATTCCGGGGAGCTGTTTTTT.

This clonotype showed up many times. J is TRBJ1-5 and V is TRBV18; the match to TRBD1 covers 7 bases. The V segment lost 3 bases and the J segment 4 bases; nucleotides outside the gene matches: 9. The CDR3 has 16 amino acids. Per germline, CDR1 KGHSH and CDR2 LQKENI. The CDR3 loop is CASSPISGQANQPQHF. CDR3 nucleotides: TGTGCCAGCTCACCTATTTCCGGACAGGCAAATCAGCCCCAGCATTTT.

The chain links TRBV7-2 to TRBJ1-5; D is undetermined. V gave up 1 base and J gave up 1 base, with 5 bases separating them. The CDR3 is 14 amino acids. Germline assignment: CDR1 SGHTA and CDR2 FQGNSA. Written as DNA, the CDR3 is TGTGCCAGCAGCTTAGGCACGAGCAATCAGCCCCAGCATTTT. It translates to CASSLGTSNQPQHF.

In this sample, this clonotype turned up many times. The V and J genes are TRBV20-1 and TRBJ2-1; no firm D call. Looked up from germline, CDR1 is DFQATT and CDR2 is SNEGSKA (reference sequence). With 6 bases removed from V and 5 bases from J, the gap between germline ends came to 8 bases. This CDR3 has 11 residues. This CDR3 is CSAERNNEQFF. CDR3 sequence (DNA): TGCAGTGCGGAGCGAAACAATGAGCAGTTCTTC.

In this sample, this clonotype turned up many times. The rearrangement uses TRBV18 and TRBJ1-1; D is perhaps TRBD1 (5 bases). The CDR3 is 14 residues long. Germline CDR1 is KGHSH and CDR2 is LQKENI. Trimming removed 3 bases from V and 5 bases from J, with 13 bases in between. The CDR3 sequence is CASSPGYGATEAFF. Here the CDR3 DNA reads TGTGCCAGCTCACCGGGGTACGGGGCAACTGAAGCTTTCTTT.

This clonotype was picked up a small number of times. A much larger clone differs by one base, so this may be a read error. The gene calls are TRBV7-9 and TRBJ2-7; D unclear. The CDR3 extends over 12 amino acids. The germline gives CDR1 SEHNR, CDR2 FQNEAQ (reference sequence). CDR3: CASSSLSHEQYF. CDR3 sequence (DNA): TGTGCCAGCAGCTCTCTCTCCCACGAGCAGTACTTC.

In this sample, this clonotype turned up many times. The J gene is TRBJ1-1, the V gene TRBV5-1; D is unresolved. Germline values: CDR1 SGHRS, CDR2 YFSETQ. The CDR3 covers 14 residues. Trimming took off 0 bases at V and 0 bases at J, with 6 bases between the two ends. CDR3 nucleotides: TGCGCCAGCAGCTTGGATGGCCTGAACACTGAAGCTTTCTTT. Its protein product is CASSLDGLNTEAFF.

This clonotype has a count of ten or more. The gene calls are TRBV5-1 and TRBJ2-7, with 9 bases fitting TRBD2. The V segment lost 0 bases and the J segment 5 bases; nucleotides outside the gene matches: 9. Germline V gene lookup returns CDR1 SGHRS and CDR2 YFSETQ. The CDR3 is made up of 16 amino acids. The CDR3 DNA reads TGCGCCAGCAGCTTGGGGACGGCGGGGGGGGTGCACGAGCAGTACTTC. This sequence encodes CASSLGTAGGVHEQYF.

This clonotype appeared many times. This sequence joins TRBV28 and TRBJ2-7, with D possibly TRBD2 on 5 matching bases. Trimming removed 10 bases from V and 0 bases from J, with 13 bases in between. The CDR3 runs to 13 residues. Per germline, CDR1 MDHEN and CDR2 SYDVKM. CDR3 sequence reads: CATGGRNSYEQYF. CDR3 bases: TGTGCCACCGGAGGACGTAACTCCTACGAGCAGTACTTC.

In its sample, this clonotype was seen many times. The chain carries TRBV7-2 and TRBJ1-5; possibly TRBD1 for D (5 bases). Per germline, CDR1 SGHTA and CDR2 FQGNSA. Trimming left V 5 bases short and J 1 base short, with 12 bases between. This CDR3 is 15 amino acids long. This CDR3 reads CASSPGVTSNQPQHF. In DNA form, the CDR3 reads TGTGCCAGCAGCCCGGGGGTGACGAGCAATCAGCCCCAGCATTTT.

This clonotype was counted ten times or more. The chain couples TRBV29-1 to TRBJ1-1; a weak D match, TRBD1 (5 bases). This CDR3 contains 13 residues. Germline V gene data show CDR1 as SQVTM and CDR2 as ANQGSEA. V was pared by 6 bases and J by 6 bases, with 17 bases between. CDR3 loop: CSVCRDWEAEAFF. In DNA form, the CDR3 reads TGCAGCGTCTGCCGGGACTGGGAGGCTGAAGCTTTCTTT.

Points on this clonotype: A clone one base away is much larger, so this may be a read error. The rearrangement joins TRBV7-2 to TRBJ2-5; D remains unclear. Germline CDR1 reads SGHTA; CDR2 reads FQGNSA. The CDR3 runs 14 residues. The CDR3 sequence: CASSSFRSSEIQYF. CDR3 nucleotides: TGTGCCAGCAGCTCCTTTCGAAGTTCAGAGATCCAGTACTTC.

In its sample, this clonotype was seen many times. This rearrangement joins TRBV5-5 to TRBJ2-1; D unclear. In germline, CDR1 is SGHKS, CDR2 YYEKEE (reference sequence). The CDR3 runs 12 residues. The ends were cut back, 5 bases at V and 9 bases at J, with 12 bases in the middle. CDR3 region: CASSSLGSEQFF. CDR3 nucleotides: TGTGCCAGCAGTTCTCTAGGAAGTGAGCAGTTCTTC.

By share, this clonotype counts as large. V is TRBV29-1 and J is TRBJ1-1, with D possibly matching TRBD1 (5 bases). Trimming removed 1 base from V and 2 bases from J, with 8 bases in between. The CDR3 consists of 13 residues. Germline assignment: CDR1 SQVTM and CDR2 ANQGSEA. The CDR3 DNA is TGCAGCGTTGAAGGGCAGGGTAACACTGAAGCTTTCTTT. This gives the protein CSVEGQGNTEAFF.

In this sample, this clonotype turned up a few times. A single base separates this from a much larger clone, so it may be a read error. The chain is built from TRBV18 and TRBJ1-1, with 8 bases aligning to TRBD1. This CDR3 comprises 15 residues. The V segment lost 11 bases and the J segment 1 base; nucleotides outside the gene matches: 12. Germline loops: CDR1 KGHSH, CDR2 LQKENI. The CDR3 region is CAGRGAGGWNTEAFF. The DNA for the CDR3 is TGTGCCGGCCGGGGGGCAGGGGGCTGGAACACTGAAGCTTTCTTT.